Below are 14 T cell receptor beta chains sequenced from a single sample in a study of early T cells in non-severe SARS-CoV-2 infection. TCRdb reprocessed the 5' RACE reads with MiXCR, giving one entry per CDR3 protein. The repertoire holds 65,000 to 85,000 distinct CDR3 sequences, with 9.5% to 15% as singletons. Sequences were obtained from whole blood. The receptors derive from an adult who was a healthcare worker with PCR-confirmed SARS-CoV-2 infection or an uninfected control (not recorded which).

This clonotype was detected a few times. CDR3 loop: CASSTDRAYEKLFF. The DNA for the CDR3 is TGCGCCAGCAGCACTGACAGGGCGTACGAAAAACTGTTTTTT. The chain combines TRBV5-1 with TRBJ1-4; 7 bases map to TRBD1. There are 14 residues in the CDR3. The V and J ends lost 4 bases and 8 bases, in that order; junction bases with no gene match: 8. Germline-derived CDR1 and CDR2 are SGHRS and YFSETQ.

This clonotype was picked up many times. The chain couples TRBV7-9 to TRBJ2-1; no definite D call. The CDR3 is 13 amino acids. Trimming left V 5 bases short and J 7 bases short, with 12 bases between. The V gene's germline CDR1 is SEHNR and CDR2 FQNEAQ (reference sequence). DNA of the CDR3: TGTGCCAGCAGCCTCCCGGGTCCAAATGAGCAGTTCTTC. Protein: CASSLPGPNEQFF.

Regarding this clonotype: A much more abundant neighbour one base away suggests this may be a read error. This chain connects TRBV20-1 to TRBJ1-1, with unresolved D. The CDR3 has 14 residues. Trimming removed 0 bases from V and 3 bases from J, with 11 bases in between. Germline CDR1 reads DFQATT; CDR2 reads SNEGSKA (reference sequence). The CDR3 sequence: CSARDLVEHTEAFF. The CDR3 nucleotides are TGCAGTGCTAGAGATTTGGTCGAACACACTGAAGCTTTCTTT.

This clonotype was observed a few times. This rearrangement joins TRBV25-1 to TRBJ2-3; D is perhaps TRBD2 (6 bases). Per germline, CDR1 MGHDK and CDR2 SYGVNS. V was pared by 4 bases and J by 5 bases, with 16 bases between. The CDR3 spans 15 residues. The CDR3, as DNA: TGTGCCAGCAGTGGGGGACTTCCCGGGGGAGATACGCAGTATTTT. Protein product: CASSGGLPGGDTQYF.

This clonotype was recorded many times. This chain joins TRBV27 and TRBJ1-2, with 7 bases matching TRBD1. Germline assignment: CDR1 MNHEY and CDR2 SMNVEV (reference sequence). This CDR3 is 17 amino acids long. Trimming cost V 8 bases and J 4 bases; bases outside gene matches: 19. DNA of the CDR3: TGTGCCAGCGGGTCCTTTGAATGGAGGGGGCAGATCTATGGCTACACCTTC. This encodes CASGSFEWRGQIYGYTF.

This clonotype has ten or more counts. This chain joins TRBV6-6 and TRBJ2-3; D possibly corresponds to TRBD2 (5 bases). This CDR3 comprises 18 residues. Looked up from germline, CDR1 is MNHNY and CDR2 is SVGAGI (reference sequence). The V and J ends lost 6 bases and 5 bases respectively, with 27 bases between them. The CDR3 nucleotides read TGTGCCAGCAGCCGCGACCGATTAATGAGCGTACGGGAAGATACGCAGTATTTT. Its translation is CASSRDRLMSVREDTQYF.

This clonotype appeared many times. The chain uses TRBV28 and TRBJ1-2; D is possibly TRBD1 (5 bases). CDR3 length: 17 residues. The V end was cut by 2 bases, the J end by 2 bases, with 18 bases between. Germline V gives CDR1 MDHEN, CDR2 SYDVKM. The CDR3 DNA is TGTGCCAGCAGTTTAATCCCTCGCACAGGTGCCAACTATGGCTACACCTTC. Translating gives CASSLIPRTGANYGYTF.

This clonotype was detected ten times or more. In DNA form, the CDR3 reads TGTGCCAGCAGCTTCTCTGGCCAACGACCCCAGCATTTT. It encodes CASSFSGQRPQHF. This sequence joins TRBV5-6 and TRBJ1-5, with D hard to call. Per germline, CDR1 SGHDT and CDR2 YYEEEE. The V end was cut by 2 bases, the J end by 10 bases, with 13 bases between. CDR3 length: 13 amino acids.

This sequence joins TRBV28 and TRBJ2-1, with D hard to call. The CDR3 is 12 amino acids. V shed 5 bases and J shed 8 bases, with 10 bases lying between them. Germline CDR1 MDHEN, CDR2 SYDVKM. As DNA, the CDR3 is TGTGCCAGCAGTCCCCATAACGATGAGCAGTTCTTC. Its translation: CASSPHNDEQFF.

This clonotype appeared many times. CDR3: CASSSGGQSETQYF. The CDR3 DNA reads as TGTGCCAGCAGCTCTGGCGGACAGTCAGAGACCCAGTACTTC. The chain has TRBV5-5 and TRBJ2-5, with D perhaps TRBD1 (6 bases). This CDR3 region has 14 residues. Germline loops: CDR1 SGHKS, CDR2 YYEKEE (reference sequence). Trimming took 3 bases from V and 4 from J, leaving 13 bases between them.

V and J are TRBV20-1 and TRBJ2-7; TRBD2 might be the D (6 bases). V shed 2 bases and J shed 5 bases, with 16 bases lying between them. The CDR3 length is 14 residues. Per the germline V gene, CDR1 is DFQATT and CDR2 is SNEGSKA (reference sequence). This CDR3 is CSARPRLGGDEQYF. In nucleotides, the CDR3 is TGCAGTGCTAGACCCCGGCTCGGAGGGGACGAGCAGTACTTC.

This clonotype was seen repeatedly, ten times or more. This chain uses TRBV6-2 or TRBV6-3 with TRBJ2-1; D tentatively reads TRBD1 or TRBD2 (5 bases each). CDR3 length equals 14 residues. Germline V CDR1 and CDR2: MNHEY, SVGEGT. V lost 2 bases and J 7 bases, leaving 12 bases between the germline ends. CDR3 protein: CASSYGTDPNEQFF. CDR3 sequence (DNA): TGTGCCAGCAGTTACGGGACGGACCCTAATGAGCAGTTCTTC.

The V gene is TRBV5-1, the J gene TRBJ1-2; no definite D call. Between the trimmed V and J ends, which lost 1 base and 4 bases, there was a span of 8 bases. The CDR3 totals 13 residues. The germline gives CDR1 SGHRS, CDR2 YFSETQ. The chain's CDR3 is CASSLIAGYGYTF. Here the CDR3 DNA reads TGCGCCAGCAGCTTGATAGCGGGCTATGGCTACACCTTC.

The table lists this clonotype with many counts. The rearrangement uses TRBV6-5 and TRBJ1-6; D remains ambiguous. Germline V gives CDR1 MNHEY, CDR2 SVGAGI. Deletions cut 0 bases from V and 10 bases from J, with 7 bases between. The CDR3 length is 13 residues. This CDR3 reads CASSYSRGSPLHF. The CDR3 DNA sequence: TGTGCCAGCAGTTACTCGAGAGGGTCACCCCTCCACTTT.